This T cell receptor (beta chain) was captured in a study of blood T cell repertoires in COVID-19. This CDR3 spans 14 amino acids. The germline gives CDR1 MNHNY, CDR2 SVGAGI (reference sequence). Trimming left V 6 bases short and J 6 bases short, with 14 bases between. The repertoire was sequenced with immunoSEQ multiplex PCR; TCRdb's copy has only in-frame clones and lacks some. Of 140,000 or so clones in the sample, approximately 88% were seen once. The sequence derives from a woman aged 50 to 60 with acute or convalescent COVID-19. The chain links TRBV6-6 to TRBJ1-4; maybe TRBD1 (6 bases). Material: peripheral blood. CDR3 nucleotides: TGTGCCAGCAGAAACAGGGATCAAGATGAAAAACTGTTTTTT. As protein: CASRNRDQDEKLFF.